This T cell receptor beta chain stems from a study of T cells in severe cutaneous drug reactions. Study as a whole: Enrollment required a probable or definite RegiSCAR diagnosis of SJS/TEN or DRESS. The ALDEN and Naranjo causality algorithms determined the culprit drug. Patients in acute or recovery stage gave blister fluids/cells and PBMC.

Sequenced patients had Stevens-Johnson syndrome or toxic epidermal necrolysis caused by carbamazepine. The iRepertoire multiplex PCR system with TCR subtype-specific primers built both bulk and single-cell libraries. For each CDR3 protein, TCRdb gives one entry from its re-call of the multiplex PCR reads, without DNA. Its table records roughly 7,000 distinct CDR3 sequences. Remarks on this clonotype: Its target is unknown.

Study observations and caveats: Blister cells averaged roughly 31% and PBMC roughly 5% TRBV12-4 in carbamazepine-induced Stevens-Johnson syndrome or toxic epidermal necrolysis patients.

The CDR3 is 13 residues long. From germline, CDR1 is KGHSH and CDR2 LQKENI. This rearrangement joins TRBV18 to TRBJ2-7; TCRdb gives TRBD1 as the D gene, but with no DNA this cannot be confirmed. The receptor's source is a human donor with toxic epidermal necrolysis, a severe cutaneous drug reaction. Material: cells from a skin blister. CDR3 loop: CASSPQGFYEQYF.